What follows is one TCR beta chain and its context. What it recognizes is unknown. Tens of thousands of T cell genomes, or about 300 ng DNA, went into replicate PCRs of unsorted PBMC. The team ran DNA from unsorted PBMCs on ten immunoSEQ deep assay plates for sequencing. This table comes from immunoSEQ multiplex PCR, and its TCRdb copy is limited to in-frame clones, with some not included. The sample holds 450,000 to 500,000 clones, less than 80% seen once. The data were taken from a study of shared clonotypes between healthy human individuals. The study, taken as a whole, reports: Sampling used blood alone; tissue repertoires probably differ. Few donors restricted represented genetic and exposure-history diversity.

V lost 5 bases and J 4 bases, leaving 8 bases between the germline ends. This CDR3 is 12 amino acids long. Germline V gene data show CDR1 as MNHNS and CDR2 as SASEGT. This chain joins TRBV6-1 and TRBJ1-2, with D unresolved. This TCR was sampled from a woman in her forties in good health. Some clones in this sample may be carry-over from other donors' samples. Sequenced: PBMCs. CDR3 sequence (DNA): TGTGCCAGCAGTAGTCAGTTCTATGGCTACACCTTC. The encoded protein is CASSSQFYGYTF.